This T cell receptor (beta chain) is from a study of CD8 T cells in Susac syndrome. A quantity of about 0.5 to 1 ug RNA underwent reverse transcription using random hexamers. immunoSEQ multiplex PCR amplified TCR beta CDR3 across 54 Vbeta, 13 Jbeta. A single record per CDR3 protein comes from TCRdb applying MiXCR to the immunoSEQ multiplex PCR reads. The table records 100,000 to 150,000 distinct CDR3 sequences, roughly 96% of them present only once. Sequencing was done on a sample of CD4+ T cells from PBMCs. This clonotype was obtained from a human donor in good health.

CDR3 bases: TGTGCCAGCAGCCGTATAAGGAACACTGAAGCTTTCTTT. The encoded protein is CASSRIRNTEAFF. This chain uses TRBV6-2 or TRBV6-3 with TRBJ1-1; D not resolved. Germline V lookup: CDR1 MNHEY, CDR2 SVGEGT. CDR3 length equals 13 residues. The germline V and J ends were trimmed by 6 bases and 1 base, with 9 bases remaining between them.